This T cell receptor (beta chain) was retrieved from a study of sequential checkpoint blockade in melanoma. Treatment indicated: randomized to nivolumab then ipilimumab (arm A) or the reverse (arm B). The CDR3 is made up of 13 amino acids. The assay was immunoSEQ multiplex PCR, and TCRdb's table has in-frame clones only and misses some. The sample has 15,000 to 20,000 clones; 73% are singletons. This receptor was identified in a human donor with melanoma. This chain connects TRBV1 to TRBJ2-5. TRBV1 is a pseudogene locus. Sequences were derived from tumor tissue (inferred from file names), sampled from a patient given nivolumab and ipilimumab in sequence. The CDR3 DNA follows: TGCGCCAGCAGCCTCGTTTTAGGGGAGACCCAGTACTTC. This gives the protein CASSLVLGETQYF.